The 23 T cell receptor beta chains presented below share a single source sample, sequenced in a study of PD-1 blockade in mismatch repair-deficient tumors. Profiled with immunoSEQ multiplex PCR; TCRdb holds only in-frame clones, not every one. The table records tens of thousands of clones, more than 70% of them present only once. This specimen was peripheral blood, taken 52 weeks after starting pembrolizumab. Source of these receptors: an adult with mismatch repair-deficient cancer.

This clone was detected only once. This chain links TRBV19 with TRBJ2-7; possible D gene TRBD1, 6 bases. CDR3 length: 14 amino acids. Germline values: CDR1 LNHDA, CDR2 SQIVND (reference sequence). V lost 5 bases to trimming and J lost 0 bases, with 11 bases between them. CDR3 nucleotide sequence: TGTGCCAGTAGTGCTCAGGGGAGCTCCTACGAGCAGTACTTC. It specifies CASSAQGSSYEQYF.

This chain uses TRBV9 with TRBJ2-7; D remains unclear. V was shortened by 0 bases and J by 5 bases, with 9 bases between the two germline ends. Germline CDR1 reads SGDLS; CDR2 reads YYNGEE. The CDR3 is 13 residues long. The CDR3 DNA is TGTGCCAGCAGCGTAGTCCCGGGTAACGAGCAGTACTTC. It translates to CASSVVPGNEQYF.

The chain has TRBV6-5 and TRBJ2-7; perhaps TRBD1 as D (6 bases). Per germline, CDR1 MNHEY and CDR2 SVGAGI. The CDR3 loop spans 12 amino acids. Trimming pared 8 bases from V and 2 bases from J, leaving 10 bases between. The CDR3 DNA reads TGTGCCAGCGCGACAGGAACCTACGAGCAGTACTTC. This gives the protein CASATGTYEQYF.

The V gene is TRBV7-2, the J gene TRBJ2-3; D possibly uses TRBD1 or TRBD2 (6 bases each). Germline CDR1 is SGHTA and CDR2 is FQGNSA. Trimming stripped 6 bases from V and 6 bases from J, with 13 bases between. The CDR3 is made up of 13 amino acids. CDR3 sequence (DNA): TGTGCCAGCAGGTCGGGGGCCTCTGATACGCAGTATTTT. It yields the protein CASRSGASDTQYF. The entire variable domain, with the rest obtained from reference TRBV7-2 and TRBJ2-3, is as follows: GAGVSQSPSNKVTEKGKDVELRCDPISGHTALYWYRQSLGQGLEFLIYFQGNSAPDKSGLPSDRFSAERTGGSVSTLTIQRTQQEDSAVYLCASRSGASDTQYFGPGTRLTVL.

This clone has just a few counts. The chain combines TRBV7-3 with TRBJ2-2; no firm D call. Trimming shortened V by 6 bases and J by 2 bases, and 4 bases separated the two germline ends. CDR1 and CDR2 from the germline V gene are SGHTA and FQGTGA. This CDR3 spans 12 amino acids. The CDR3, as DNA: TGTGCCAGCAGTCTAAACACCGGGGAGCTGTTTTTT. It translates to CASSLNTGELFF.

This clone was seen only a few times. The chain couples TRBV7-9 to TRBJ2-7; D not certain. The CDR3 covers 15 residues. V lost 1 base, J lost 6 bases, and 16 bases lay in between. Germline V gives CDR1 SEHNR, CDR2 FQNEAQ (reference sequence). Written as DNA, the CDR3 is TGTGCCAGCAGCTTAGTGCCCCGAGCGCCGATCGAGCAGTACTTC. This sequence encodes CASSLVPRAPIEQYF.

The chain links TRBV7-3 to TRBJ2-3; 8 bases map to TRBD2. The germline CDR1 and CDR2 sequences are SGHTA and FQGTGA. This CDR3 is 17 amino acids long. After removal of 2 bases from V and 2 bases from J, the junction contained 9 bases not matched to a gene. The CDR3 loop reads CASSLLGSGTLTDTQYF. The CDR3 DNA sequence: TGTGCCAGCAGCTTATTGGGTAGCGGGACCCTCACAGATACGCAGTATTTT.

The chain employs TRBV11-2 and TRBJ2-7, with 8 bases identical to TRBD1. V lost 3 bases to trimming and J lost 2 bases; unmatched junction nucleotides: 12. Germline V gene sequence: CDR1 SGHAT, CDR2 FQNNGV. The CDR3 totals 17 residues. CDR3 sequence (DNA): TGTGCCAGCAGCTTCACATTTGTTAGGGACAGGCCCTACGAGCAGTACTTC. Its protein is CASSFTFVRDRPYEQYF.

This clone was seen a few times. The chain uses TRBV5-5 and TRBJ1-2; tentatively, D is TRBD1 (5 bases). Germline V gives CDR1 SGHKS, CDR2 YYEKEE (reference sequence). CDR3 length equals 14 residues. V was cut by 1 base and J by 4 bases, with 11 bases left in between. The CDR3 is CASSLPTGLYGYTF. The CDR3 DNA follows: TGTGCCAGCAGCTTGCCCACAGGCCTCTATGGCTACACCTTC.

This clone was detected once. The chain joins TRBV7-9 to TRBJ2-7; 11 bases agree with TRBD2. With 2 bases clipped from V and 1 base from J, the junction kept 4 bases outside the gene matches. The CDR3 runs to 16 residues. CDR1 SEHNR and CDR2 FQNEAQ come from the germline V gene (reference sequence). The CDR3 sequence is CASSLLLAGASYEQYF. The CDR3 nucleotides are TGTGCCAGCAGCTTATTACTAGCGGGGGCTTCCTACGAGCAGTACTTC.

The chain carries TRBV5-6 and TRBJ2-2; TRBD2 matches at 14 bases. CDR3 length equals 16 residues. The junction had 3 bases not matched to a gene; V was cut back by 4 bases and J by 4 bases. Germline loops: CDR1 SGHDT, CDR2 YYEEEE. CDR3 nucleotides: TGTGCCAGCAGCCGCGGACTAGCGGGGGGCACCGGGGAGCTGTTTTTT. Protein sequence: CASSRGLAGGTGELFF.

This clone was counted between two and nine times. The chain links TRBV27 to TRBJ2-7, with unresolved D. The CDR3 extends over 13 amino acids. Germline lookup yields CDR1 MNHEY and CDR2 SMNVEV (reference sequence). Trimming took 5 bases from V and 0 from J, leaving 8 bases between them. CDR3 bases: TGTGCCAGCAGTAGTGAGGCCTCCTACGAGCAGTACTTC. Translation: CASSSEASYEQYF.

The J gene is TRBJ2-2, the V gene TRBV19; D possibly corresponds to TRBD2 (5 bases). The CDR3 extends over 13 amino acids. Germline CDR1 and CDR2: LNHDA and SQIVND (reference sequence). V lost 8 bases, J lost 6 bases, and 13 bases lay in between. CDR3 amino acids: CASGLALAGELFF. DNA of the CDR3: TGTGCCAGTGGGCTAGCTCTCGCCGGGGAGCTGTTTTTT.

This clone was detected only once. The chain recombines TRBV9 with TRBJ2-1; TRBD2 aligns across 12 bases. The CDR3 contains 15 residues. V lost 3 bases, J lost 6 bases, and 4 bases stayed unmatched. Looked up from germline, CDR1 is SGDLS and CDR2 is YYNGEE. CDR3: CASSGGLAGFNEQFF. CDR3 in DNA: TGTGCCAGCAGCGGAGGACTAGCGGGATTCAATGAGCAGTTCTTC.

In this sample, this clone turned up once. The V call is TRBV11-2, the J call TRBJ2-1, with 7 bases aligning to TRBD2. V gave up 1 base and J gave up 6 bases; unmatched junction bases: 6. This CDR3 has 15 residues. CDR1 and CDR2 (germline): SGHAT, FQNNGV. Written as DNA, the CDR3 is TGTGCCAGCAGCTTAGCCGGGAGGCGACTCAATGAGCAGTTCTTC. Protein: CASSLAGRRLNEQFF.

This clone showed up just a few times. The chain uses TRBV19 and TRBJ2-7; D may be TRBD2 (6 bases). Trimming stripped 3 bases from V and 6 bases from J, with 12 bases between. Germline V gives CDR1 LNHDA, CDR2 SQIVND (reference sequence). This CDR3 spans 13 amino acids. The CDR3 region is CASSIVEGSEQYF. In DNA form, the CDR3 reads TGTGCCAGTAGTATCGTGGAGGGCTCCGAGCAGTACTTC.

J is TRBJ2-5 and V is TRBV6-6; D tentatively fits TRBD1 or TRBD2 (6 bases each). Germline lookup yields CDR1 MNHNY and CDR2 SVGAGI (reference sequence). Trimming left V 4 bases short and J 5 bases short, with 14 bases between. CDR3 size: 14 residues. This CDR3 reads CASSFHRGRETQYF. The CDR3 DNA is TGTGCCAGCAGTTTTCATCGGGGGCGGGAGACCCAGTACTTC.

The genes are TRBV19 and TRBJ2-2; D may be TRBD2 (7 bases). Germline values: CDR1 LNHDA, CDR2 SQIVND (reference sequence). This CDR3 is 17 amino acids long. Trimming took off 0 bases at V and 4 bases at J, with 15 bases between the two ends. The CDR3 DNA follows: TGTGCCAGTAGTATAGATCGAGGGGGACTAACCACCGGGGAGCTGTTTTTT. Its translation: CASSIDRGGLTTGELFF.

V gene TRBV19 combines with J gene TRBJ2-2, with TRBD2 as a possible D gene (5 bases). V lost 6 bases, J lost 4 bases, and 15 bases lay in between. This CDR3 comprises 15 residues. Germline V gives CDR1 LNHDA, CDR2 SQIVND (reference sequence). The CDR3 here is CASSHWLGSTGELFF. In DNA form, the CDR3 reads TGTGCCAGTAGCCACTGGTTGGGGAGCACCGGGGAGCTGTTTTTT.

The rearrangement joins TRBV19 to TRBJ2-2, with TRBD2 identical over 10 bases. Trimming removed 8 bases from V and 7 bases from J; junction bases left unmatched: 4. Germline V gene sequence: CDR1 LNHDA, CDR2 SQIVND (reference sequence). This CDR3 spans 13 amino acids. Here the CDR3 DNA reads TGTGCCAGTCCTAGCGGGAGTGGCGGGGAGCTGTTTTTT. It yields the protein CASPSGSGGELFF.

V usage is TRBV27 and J usage is TRBJ1-2, with 7 nucleotides matching TRBD1. The CDR3 totals 15 residues. Germline V lookup: CDR1 MNHEY, CDR2 SMNVEV (reference sequence). The junction had 5 bases not matched to a gene; V was cut back by 2 bases and J by 2 bases. CDR3 bases: TGTGCCAGCAGTTTAGACGTCAGGGGGAACTATGGCTACACCTTC. It specifies CASSLDVRGNYGYTF.

J is TRBJ2-2 and V is TRBV7-9; D may be TRBD1 or TRBD2 (5 bases each). CDR1 is SEHNR and CDR2 is FQNEAQ in the germline V gene (reference sequence). The V and J ends lost 0 bases and 4 bases respectively, with 12 bases between them. This CDR3 spans 16 amino acids. CDR3 DNA: TGTGCCAGCAGCTTAGCCCTTAAGGGGAGCACCGGGGAGCTGTTTTTT. Protein: CASSLALKGSTGELFF.

The V and J genes are TRBV4-1 and TRBJ2-1; the match to TRBD1 covers 10 bases. Trimming cost V 1 base and J 7 bases; bases outside gene matches: 4. From germline, CDR1 is MGHRA and CDR2 YSYEKL. The CDR3 covers 15 residues. DNA of the CDR3: TGCGCCAGCAGCCAAGGACAGGGGGCCTGGAATGAGCAGTTCTTC. Protein: CASSQGQGAWNEQFF.